What follows are 20 T cell receptor beta chains derived from one specimen sequenced in a study of shared clonotypes between healthy human individuals. TCRdb keeps only in-frame clones here, not all; method: immunoSEQ multiplex PCR. This table holds some 1,400,000 clones, roughly 96% found once. The sample consisted of naive CD4+ T cells sorted from blood. Indicated subset: CD45RA+ positively selected. The receptors originated from a man in his thirties or forties in good health.

The rearrangement uses TRBV11-2 and TRBJ2-2; TRBD1 is a possible D gene (6 bases). Germline assignment: CDR1 SGHAT and CDR2 FQNNGV. V lost 5 bases to trimming and J lost 5 bases, with 15 bases between them. The CDR3 loop spans 15 amino acids. CDR3 loop: CASSRIQGFTGELFF. The CDR3 DNA follows: TGTGCCAGCAGCCGCATTCAGGGGTTTACCGGGGAGCTGTTTTTT.

The J gene is TRBJ2-2, the V gene TRBV28; D is possibly TRBD2 (6 bases). CDR1 is MDHEN, CDR2 SYDVKM, per germline. The V end was cut by 5 bases, the J end by 15 bases, with 25 bases between. This CDR3 is built from 15 residues. The CDR3 reads CASSRTRSLAGLVFF. The CDR3, as DNA: TGTGCCAGCAGTCGGACCCGCAGCTTGGCGGGGTTAGTGTTTTTT.

This clone is a singleton in its sample. The V and J genes are TRBV28 and TRBJ2-3; tentatively, D is TRBD2 (7 bases). From germline, CDR1 is MDHEN and CDR2 SYDVKM. The CDR3 is 13 residues long. V lost 4 bases to trimming and J lost 9 bases, with 14 bases between them. CDR3 DNA sequence: TGTGCCAGCAGTTACCCCCCGGGGGGCACGCAGTATTTT. Translated: CASSYPPGGTQYF.

This chain joins TRBV19 and TRBJ1-2; D remains ambiguous. The CDR3 has 12 amino acids. V was clipped by 5 bases and J by 2 bases, with 6 bases between them. The germline CDR1 and CDR2 sequences are LNHDA and SQIVND (reference sequence). CDR3 nucleotides: TGTGCCAGTAGTTCGCGCAACTATGGCTACACCTTC. This codes for CASSSRNYGYTF.

The V call is TRBV6-6, the J call TRBJ2-7; D gene unclear. The germline V and J ends were trimmed by 5 bases and 0 bases, with 11 bases remaining between them. The CDR3 extends over 14 amino acids. Germline values: CDR1 MNHNY, CDR2 SVGAGI (reference sequence). The CDR3 DNA follows: TGTGCCAGCAGTAGGTCGGCTAGCTCCTACGAGCAGTACTTC. It codes for CASSRSASSYEQYF.

The V and J genes are TRBV19 and TRBJ2-3; 7 positions agree with TRBD2. CDR1 is LNHDA, CDR2 SQIVND, per germline (reference sequence). V shed 9 bases, J shed 0 bases, and the junction held 6 bases outside the gene matches. This CDR3 contains 14 residues. The CDR3 nucleotides read TGTGCCAGCTCTAGCGGACCTAGCACAGATACGCAGTATTTT. Protein product: CASSSGPSTDTQYF.

CDR3 in DNA: TGTGCCAGCAGCCAGGGTTACAGGGGCGTGGGCAATGAGCAGTTCTTC. Translation gives CASSQGYRGVGNEQFF. The chain links TRBV28 to TRBJ2-1; 7 positions match TRBD1. Trimming cost V 6 bases and J 6 bases; bases outside gene matches: 14. The CDR3 is 16 residues long. CDR1 and CDR2 from the germline V gene are MDHEN and SYDVKM.

The chain employs TRBV2 and TRBJ1-1, with D perhaps TRBD1 (5 bases). CDR1 is SNHLY, CDR2 FYNNEI, per germline. The CDR3 totals 18 residues. Trimming pared 4 bases from V and 1 base from J, leaving 22 bases between. In DNA, the CDR3 is TGTGCCAGCAGTGCCGACACTCTAAGATCGACAGCGAACACTGAAGCTTTCTTT. Encoded protein: CASSADTLRSTANTEAFF.

The chain employs TRBV7-2 and TRBJ2-7; 13 bases fit TRBD2. The CDR3 spans 15 residues. V shed 4 bases, J shed 2 bases, and the junction held 2 bases outside the gene matches. Per germline, CDR1 SGHTA and CDR2 FQGNSA. CDR3: CASSSGLAGPYEQYF. CDR3 in DNA: TGTGCCAGCAGCTCGGGACTAGCGGGACCCTACGAGCAGTACTTC.

V and J are TRBV6-5 and TRBJ1-2; 8 nucleotides align to TRBD1. The CDR3 totals 14 residues. CDR1 is MNHEY and CDR2 is SVGAGI in the germline V gene. V shed 0 bases, J shed 7 bases, and the junction held 4 bases outside the gene matches. CDR3 sequence: CASSYSSQGAGYTF. CDR3 sequence (DNA): TGTGCCAGCAGTTACTCGTCGCAGGGGGCTGGCTACACCTTC.

The chain recombines TRBV14 with TRBJ2-1, with 12 positions matching TRBD2. After removal of 2 bases from V and 0 bases from J, the junction contained 14 bases not matched to a gene. The length of the CDR3 is 21 residues. The V gene's germline CDR1 is SGHDN and CDR2 FVKESK. CDR3 sequence: CASSQIGGTSGFWSSYNEQFF. CDR3 nucleotide sequence: TGTGCCAGCAGCCAAATTGGCGGGACTAGCGGGTTCTGGAGCTCCTACAATGAGCAGTTCTTC.

The V call is TRBV2, the J call TRBJ2-3; D may match TRBD1 or TRBD2 (5 bases each). Germline V gene data show CDR1 as SNHLY and CDR2 as FYNNEI. The CDR3 loop spans 12 amino acids. V was shortened by 6 bases and J by 6 bases, with 10 bases between the two germline ends. The CDR3 DNA sequence: TGTGCCAGCAGCCCATGGGGGGATACGCAGTATTTT. It specifies CASSPWGDTQYF.

V and J are TRBV5-1 and TRBJ2-3; 8 bases match TRBD2. Germline CDR1 is SGHRS and CDR2 is YFSETQ. V was pared by 0 bases and J by 5 bases, with 8 bases of the junction left unmatched. CDR3 length: 16 amino acids. CDR3 coding DNA: TGCGCCAGCAGCTTGGATTGGCGGGGGGCGGGAGATACGCAGTATTTT. Translated, it gives CASSLDWRGAGDTQYF.

This clone has more than one count but fewer than ten. The chain uses TRBV9 and TRBJ2-2, with D perhaps TRBD1 (6 bases). From germline, CDR1 is SGDLS and CDR2 YYNGEE. The V gene lost 1 base and the J gene lost 0 bases, with 7 bases spanning the gap. The CDR3 loop spans 15 amino acids. CDR3 amino acids: CASSVQGSNTGELFF. CDR3 nucleotides: TGTGCCAGCAGCGTACAGGGGTCGAACACCGGGGAGCTGTTTTTT.

The table lists this clone with a count of one. The CDR3 coding sequence is TGTGCCAGCAGCTTAGGGACAGGTCCTCTTTACGAGCAGTACTTC. It encodes CASSLGTGPLYEQYF. The chain is built from TRBV7-6 and TRBJ2-7; 7 nucleotides line up with TRBD1. From germline, CDR1 is SGHVS and CDR2 FNYEAQ. With 1 base clipped from V and 4 bases from J, the junction kept 7 bases outside the gene matches. This CDR3 comprises 15 residues. Variable domain in full (rest from reference TRBV7-6 and TRBJ2-7): GAGVSQSPRYKVTKRGQDVALRCDPISGHVSLYWYRQALGQGPEFLTYFNYEAQQDKSGLPNDRFSAERPEGSISTLTIQRTEQRDSAMYRCASSLGTGPLYEQYFGPGTRLTVT.

The chain combines TRBV5-4 with TRBJ1-1, with D maybe TRBD1 (5 bases). The V gene's germline CDR1 is SGHNT and CDR2 YYREEE (reference sequence). With 0 bases removed from V and 6 bases from J, the gap between germline ends came to 12 bases. The CDR3 length is 14 residues. CDR3 loop: CASSLEWGKSEAFF. The DNA of the CDR3 is TGTGCCAGCAGCTTGGAATGGGGGAAGTCTGAAGCTTTCTTT.

Concerning this clone: The sample has other DNA sequences that encode this CDR3 too. The V call is TRBV15, the J call TRBJ1-2; possibly TRBD1 for D (5 bases). The germline V gene has CDR1 LNHNV and CDR2 YYDKDF (reference sequence). The CDR3 extends over 14 amino acids. V lost 0 bases to trimming and J lost 8 bases, with 13 bases between them. CDR3 nucleotide sequence: TGTGCCACCAGCAGAGACAGAACAGGTGGGGGCTACACCTTC. This sequence encodes CATSRDRTGGGYTF.

The chain carries TRBV18 and TRBJ1-3, with D unclear. Trimming left V 6 bases short and J 8 bases short, with 17 bases between. The germline gives CDR1 KGHSH, CDR2 LQKENI. The CDR3 contains 14 residues. CDR3 region: CASSRESGLDTIYF. The CDR3 DNA sequence: TGTGCCAGCTCCCGGGAGAGTGGGTTGGACACCATATATTTT.

J is TRBJ2-7 and V is TRBV30; possible D gene TRBD2, 5 bases. V lost 2 bases, J lost 3 bases, and 8 bases lay in between. There are 12 residues in the CDR3. Germline CDR1 GTSNPN, CDR2 SVGIG (reference sequence). CDR3: CAWSREDYEQYF. As DNA, the CDR3 is TGTGCCTGGAGTCGGGAAGACTACGAGCAGTACTTC.

The chain employs TRBV27 and TRBJ2-5; D gene ambiguous. Germline values: CDR1 MNHEY, CDR2 SMNVEV (reference sequence). The CDR3 runs to 15 residues. V was shortened by 2 bases and J by 4 bases, with 14 bases between the two germline ends. The CDR3, as DNA: TGTGCCAGCAGTTTACCAGGATCCCACACAGAGACCCAGTACTTC. Protein sequence: CASSLPGSHTETQYF.